A selection of T cell receptor beta chains follows, all from one sample in a study of blood T cell repertoires in COVID-19. Repertoires were generated with immunoSEQ multiplex PCR, while TCRdb's copy carries only in-frame clones and drops some. The sample lists about 160,000 clones, around 84% occurring once. The sequencing input was peripheral blood. The receptors come from a man aged 45-65 years with active or convalescent COVID-19. The CDR3 runs from the conserved cysteine through the conserved F or W. Fields, in order: V gene, J gene, D gene, clone size, CDR3 length, CDR3 DNA, CDR3 protein. A D gene is named only where the DNA matches it firmly. The size entry is marked missing in some rows and otherwise reads once, few, many or a size class.

v_gene: TRBV7-6; j_gene: TRBJ2-2; d_gene: TRBD1; abundance: once; len: 18; CDR3nt: TGTGCCAGCAGCCCCGGGACAGGGGGCCGCTTTCGCACCGGGGAGCTGTTTTTT; CDR3aa: CASSPGTGGRFRTGELFF
v_gene: TRBV5-4; j_gene: TRBJ2-2; d_gene: TRBD1; abundance: .; len: 16; CDR3nt: TGTGCCAGCAGCGACAAAGGACAGGCATTGAGCGGGGAGCTGTTTTTT; CDR3aa: CASSDKGQALSGELFF
v_gene: TRBV7-3; j_gene: TRBJ1-2; d_gene: TRBD1; abundance: .; len: 13; CDR3nt: TGTGCCAGCAGCATTGGACAGGGCTATGGCTACACCTTC; CDR3aa: CASSIGQGYGYTF
v_gene: TRBV5-4; j_gene: TRBJ2-7; d_gene: TRBD2; abundance: .; len: 16; CDR3nt: TGTGCCAGCAGCTTGGCATCGGGGGGGAGCTCCTACGAGCAGTACTTC; CDR3aa: CASSLASGGSSYEQYF
v_gene: TRBV19; j_gene: TRBJ2-1; d_gene: .; abundance: .; len: 14; CDR3nt: TGTGCCAGTAGTATAGTGGGCGGAGGGAATGAGCAGTTCTTC; CDR3aa: CASSIVGGGNEQFF
v_gene: TRBV3-1/TRBV3-2; j_gene: TRBJ2-2; d_gene: TRBD2; abundance: .; len: 16; CDR3nt: TGTGCCAGCAGCCAAAGGGGCGGGGGGTCTACCGGGGAGCTGTTTTTT; CDR3aa: CASSQRGGGSTGELFF
v_gene: TRBV19; j_gene: TRBJ1-5; d_gene: TRBD1; abundance: .; len: 17; CDR3nt: TGTGCCAGTAGCCCTGTTACAGGGGGCATGGGCAATCAGCCCCAGCATTTT; CDR3aa: CASSPVTGGMGNQPQHF
v_gene: TRBV2; j_gene: TRBJ1-1; d_gene: TRBD1; abundance: .; len: 14; CDR3nt: TGTGCCAGCAGGAACACAGGGGGCAGGAGTGAAGCTTTCTTT; CDR3aa: CASRNTGGRSEAFF
v_gene: TRBV6-2/TRBV6-3; j_gene: TRBJ1-2; d_gene: .; abundance: .; len: 14; CDR3nt: TGTGCCAGCAGTTATACCCACCGCGCATATGGCTACACCTTC; CDR3aa: CASSYTHRAYGYTF
v_gene: TRBV7-9; j_gene: TRBJ1-5; d_gene: .; abundance: once; len: 15; CDR3nt: TGTGCCAGCAGCTTAGCAGGGAGGGGCAATCAGCCCCAGCATTTT; CDR3aa: CASSLAGRGNQPQHF
v_gene: TRBV25-1; j_gene: TRBJ2-3; d_gene: .; abundance: .; len: 14; CDR3nt: TGTGCCAGCAGTACCCGGACGGAGGTAGATACGCAGTATTTT; CDR3aa: CASSTRTEVDTQYF
v_gene: TRBV4-3; j_gene: TRBJ1-4; d_gene: .; abundance: .; len: 12; CDR3nt: TGCGCCAGCAGCCAAGAGTCGGGTCCACTGTTTTTT; CDR3aa: CASSQESGPLFF
v_gene: TRBV6-5; j_gene: TRBJ2-7; d_gene: TRBD2; abundance: .; len: 15; CDR3nt: TGTGCCAGCAGTTACTCGATGGCTCTAGCGGGTGAGCAGTACTTC; CDR3aa: CASSYSMALAGEQYF
v_gene: TRBV30; j_gene: TRBJ2-6; d_gene: .; abundance: .; len: 15; CDR3nt: TGTGCCTGGAGTGTAGGACAGAGTAGGGCCAACGTCCTGACTTTC; CDR3aa: CAWSVGQSRANVLTF
v_gene: TRBV11-1; j_gene: TRBJ1-1; d_gene: TRBD1; abundance: once; len: 15; CDR3nt: TGTGCCAGCAGCCCCCGGAAGGGGGCAAAAACTGAAGCTTTCTTT; CDR3aa: CASSPRKGAKTEAFF
v_gene: TRBV18; j_gene: TRBJ2-3; d_gene: .; abundance: .; len: 14; CDR3nt: TGTGCCAGCTCACCCCGTACTAGCACAGATACGCAGTATTTT; CDR3aa: CASSPRTSTDTQYF
v_gene: TRBV6-5; j_gene: TRBJ2-7; d_gene: TRBD2; abundance: .; len: 15; CDR3nt: TGTGCCAGCAGATCGGATCGGGGGGGGGCTCGCGAGCAGTACTTC; CDR3aa: CASRSDRGGAREQYF
v_gene: TRBV7-9; j_gene: TRBJ1-1; d_gene: .; abundance: .; len: 15; CDR3nt: TGTGCCAGCAGCTCAGTTGGGGGGGTGAACACTGAAGCTTTCTTT; CDR3aa: CASSSVGGVNTEAFF